The 13 T cell receptor beta chains below all came from one sample that was sequenced in a study of T cell changes during pregnancy in multiple sclerosis (dated by TCRdb to between 2018 and 2021). The library was prepared using the immunoSEQ multiplex PCR assay. TCRdb obtained this table from immuneACCESS and retained in-frame rearrangements with V and J assigned. These tables miss some clones; where compared with another copy, unresolved V genes account for less than half of the shortfall, and the remainder is unexplained. The sample table lists tens of thousands of clones, around 89% of them with a count of one. The ten largest clonotypes hold more than 3% of the sample. The sample in question was CD4+ T cells from peripheral blood mononuclear cells, obtained in the first trimester of pregnancy. The receptors derive from a female donor in good health, enrolled as a control in a pregnancy study.

This chain joins TRBV7-9 and TRBJ2-1; 10 positions agree with TRBD2. J gave up 6 bases and V 2 bases, and 4 bases lay outside the gene matches. CDR1 is SEHNR, CDR2 FQNEAQ, per germline (reference sequence). The CDR3 sequence is 15 residues long. CDR3 in DNA: TGTGCCAGCAGCTTAACGGCTAGCGGGAGCAATGAGCAGTTCTTC. Translating it yields CASSLTASGSNEQFF.

This chain connects TRBV19 to TRBJ1-2; TRBD1 matches 7 bases. J was trimmed by 4 bases and V by 3 bases; bases with no gene match: 11. The CDR3 spans 16 residues. CDR1 and CDR2 (germline): LNHDA, SQIVND (reference sequence). The CDR3, as DNA: TGTGCCAGTAGTATTTGGGAAATAGGGGACAGCTATGGCTACACCTTC. This encodes CASSIWEIGDSYGYTF.

This sequence joins TRBV5-1 and TRBJ2-1; 11 bases align to TRBD2. There are 18 residues in the CDR3. CDR1 and CDR2 (germline): SGHRS, YFSETQ. J was trimmed by 0 bases and V by 4 bases; bases with no gene match: 9. This chain's CDR3 is CASSPVAGGGGSYNEQFF. In DNA, the CDR3 is TGCGCCAGCAGCCCAGTAGCGGGGGGGGGAGGCTCCTACAATGAGCAGTTCTTC.

The chain uses TRBV29-1 and TRBJ2-7; D is possibly TRBD2 (5 bases). Trimming removed 1 base at V and 0 bases at J, with 7 bases between. CDR1 and CDR2 (germline): SQVTM, ANQGSEA. The CDR3 consists of 13 residues. The CDR3 DNA reads TGCAGCGTTGAAGCGGGGAGCTCCTACGAGCAGTACTTC. It codes for CSVEAGSSYEQYF.

The chain has TRBV6-5 and TRBJ2-4; 7 positions match TRBD1. V trimming: 5 bases; J trimming: 6 bases; junction bases outside the gene matches: 4. Germline V lookup: CDR1 MNHEY, CDR2 SVGAGI. The CDR3 is 13 residues long. The CDR3 nucleotides read TGTGCCAGCAGTCCGACAGGGTTAAACATTCAGTACTTC. Protein product: CASSPTGLNIQYF.

The chain uses TRBV7-9 and TRBJ1-1; D remains unclear. The CDR3 sequence is 16 residues long. Per the germline V gene, CDR1 is SEHNR and CDR2 is FQNEAQ (reference sequence). The V end lost 7 bases, the J end lost 2 bases, and 20 bases lay between the germline ends. CDR3 in DNA: TGTGCCAGCAACCCGAGGGATTTGGGTCGTAACACTGAAGCTTTCTTT. Encoded protein: CASNPRDLGRNTEAFF.

The J gene is TRBJ2-2, the V gene TRBV9, with D perhaps matching TRBD1 (6 bases). Germline assignment: CDR1 SGDLS and CDR2 YYNGEE. V lost 0 bases and J lost 1, with 10 bases in between. There are 16 residues in the CDR3. The CDR3 nucleotides read TGTGCCAGCAGCGTAGCCCCGACAGGGAACACCGGGGAGCTGTTTTTT. Translating gives CASSVAPTGNTGELFF. Variable domain in full (rest from reference TRBV9 and TRBJ2-2): DSGVTQTPKHLITATGQRVTLRCSPRSGDLSVYWYQQSLDQGLQFLIQYYNGEERAKGNILERFSAQQFPDLHSELNLSSLELGDSALYFCASSVAPTGNTGELFFGEGSRLTVL.

This clone was observed a handful of times. V gene TRBV11-2 combines with J gene TRBJ2-1; TRBD2 matches 12 bases. The germline CDR1 and CDR2 sequences are SGHAT and FQNNGV. The V gene end was trimmed by 5 bases and the J gene end by 2 bases; junction bases not matched to a gene: 10. This CDR3 contains 18 residues. In DNA, the CDR3 is TGTGCCAGCAGCCCTGGCCTAGCGGGAGGGGGGCCCTACAATGAGCAGTTCTTC. As protein: CASSPGLAGGGPYNEQFF.

The chain joins TRBV5-6 to TRBJ2-5; D may be TRBD2 (7 bases). This CDR3 spans 14 amino acids. CDR1 is SGHDT, CDR2 YYEEEE, per germline. V was pared by 0 bases and J by 4 bases, with 10 bases between. The CDR3, as DNA: TGTGCCAGCAGCTTGGGGGGGGGCGGAGAGACCCAGTACTTC. Translating gives CASSLGGGGETQYF.

This clone is a singleton in its sample. The chain uses TRBV19 and TRBJ2-1; 9 positions agree with TRBD1. V shed 6 bases and J 8 bases; nucleotides not matched to a gene: 11. CDR1 and CDR2 from the germline V gene are LNHDA and SQIVND (reference sequence). This CDR3 comprises 15 residues. CDR3 coding DNA: TGTGCCAGTAGCACCACAGGGGGCGGGCTGGATGAGCAGTTCTTC. It specifies CASSTTGGGLDEQFF.

CDR3: CASSSGQENTGELFF. CDR3 bases: TGCGCCAGCAGCTCCGGACAGGAGAACACCGGGGAGCTGTTTTTT. The gene calls are TRBV4-3 and TRBJ2-2; 7 positions match TRBD1. This CDR3 has 15 amino acids. The V and J ends lost 5 bases and 1 base, in that order; junction bases with no gene match: 4. Germline CDR1 is LGHNA and CDR2 is YSLEER.

The chain couples TRBV18 to TRBJ2-2; possibly TRBD2 for D (6 bases). The CDR3 totals 13 residues. Per germline, CDR1 KGHSH and CDR2 LQKENI. V lost 4 bases and J 7 bases, leaving 10 bases between the germline ends. The CDR3 sequence is CASSLRRVGELFF. As DNA, the CDR3 is TGTGCCAGCTCACTAAGGAGGGTCGGGGAGCTGTTTTTT. Looking up the rest from reference TRBV18 and TRBJ2-2 gives the full variable domain: NAGVMQNPRHLVRRRGQEARLRCSPMKGHSHVYWYRQLPEEGLKFMVYLQKENIIDESGMPKERFSAEFPKEGPSILRIQQVVRGDSAAYFCASSLRRVGELFFGEGSRLTVL.

This chain uses TRBV5-4 with TRBJ2-5, with a tentative D call TRBD2 (5 bases). V was trimmed by 1 base and J by 5 bases, leaving 6 bases between them. Germline lookup yields CDR1 SGHNT and CDR2 YYREEE (reference sequence). The CDR3 contains 12 residues. CDR3 loop: CASSLRGETQYF. CDR3 DNA sequence: TGTGCCAGCAGCTTGCGCGGGGAGACCCAGTACTTC. The full variable domain, in which reference TRBV5-4 and TRBJ2-5 provide the parts outside the CDR3, is ETGVTQSPTHLIKTRGQQVTLRCSSQSGHNTVSWYQQALGQGPQFIFQYYREEENGRGNFPPRFSGLQFPNYSSELNVNALELDDSALYLCASSLRGETQYFGPGTRLLVL.